This T cell receptor (beta chain) was recorded in a study of cytomegalovirus exposure and HLA in healthy donors. V gave up 2 bases and J gave up 6 bases; unmatched junction bases: 5. Germline V gene lookup returns CDR1 SGHDT and CDR2 YYEEEE. The CDR3 consists of 15 residues. Amplification used 60 Vbeta primers and 13 Jbeta primers. Using immunoSEQ multiplex PCR, the repertoire was profiled, and TCRdb retains in-frame clones only, with some absent. The sample gives some 150,000 clones, around 10% of which show up once; about 2% is in the top ten. This clone has just a few counts. Sequencing was performed on PBMCs. The clonotype originates from a male donor in good health and CMV-seronegative. V and J are TRBV5-6 and TRBJ2-2, with TRBD1 matching 9 bases. The CDR3 nucleotides read TGTGCCAGCAGCTTCGGGACAGGGTTGGCCGGGGAGCTGTTTTTT. Encoded protein: CASSFGTGLAGELFF.